The 3 T cell receptor beta chains listed next were all sequenced from one sample in a study of shared clonotypes between healthy human individuals. The data were produced by immunoSEQ multiplex PCR, yet TCRdb's version contains in-frame clones alone and is incomplete. Among 600,000 to 700,000 clones listed, less than 80% were seen once. The sequencing input was memory CD4+ T cells sorted from blood. Subset noted: CD45RA-negative fraction. The receptors here all came from a woman aged 25 to 45 in good health.

The rearrangement joins TRBV5-1 to TRBJ1-1; D is perhaps TRBD1 (5 bases). V dropped 1 base and J dropped 5 bases, with 12 bases sitting between them. Germline loops: CDR1 SGHRS, CDR2 YFSETQ. The CDR3 is made up of 14 amino acids. The CDR3: CASSLIGARTEAFF. CDR3 DNA: TGCGCCAGCAGCTTGATCGGGGCTCGGACTGAAGCTTTCTTT.

V is TRBV6-4 and J is TRBJ2-7; D remains unclear. The CDR3 length is 9 residues. Germline CDR1 is MRHNA and CDR2 is SNTAGT. With 7 bases removed from V and 7 bases from J, the gap between germline ends came to 5 bases. The DNA for the CDR3 is TGTGCCAGCAAAAAGGAGCAGTACTTC. It is translated as CASKKEQYF.

The V and J genes are TRBV7-6 and TRBJ2-7; no clear D. This CDR3 has 14 amino acids. V was pared by 4 bases and J by 2 bases, with 12 bases between. The V gene's germline CDR1 is SGHVS and CDR2 FNYEAQ. The CDR3 nucleotides are TGTGCCAGCAGCTCCCCGGGCAGGACCTACGAGCAGTACTTC. Residues: CASSSPGRTYEQYF.